The T cell receptor beta chain described here comes from a study of T cells in localized non-small cell lung cancer. General study findings and limits: One tumor region alone was sequenced, and heterogeneity therefore remains possible.

Points on this clone: No antigen is known for it.

V lost 5 bases, J lost 2 bases, and 8 bases stayed unmatched. Germline V gene lookup returns CDR1 SQVTM and CDR2 ANQGSEA. The CDR3 has 14 amino acids. Only in-frame clones appear in the TCRdb table, and some are missing; sequencing was by immunoSEQ multiplex PCR. The sample shows approximately 32,000 clones, roughly 87% of them seen only once. The specimen was peripheral blood, collected before any cancer treatment. The chain links TRBV29-1 to TRBJ2-5, with TRBD2 matching 7 bases. The source is an older male donor with stage III squamous cell lung carcinoma. The CDR3 here is CSVTKRGGQETQYF. CDR3 sequence (DNA): TGCAGCGTTACCAAGCGGGGCGGGCAAGAGACCCAGTACTTC.